This T cell receptor beta chain was sequenced for a study of technical replicates of blood from a handful of donors. Trimming pared 0 bases from V and 4 bases from J, leaving 10 bases between. This CDR3 contains 14 residues. CDR1 is SGHRS, CDR2 YFSETQ, per germline. The assay was immunoSEQ multiplex PCR, and TCRdb's table has in-frame clones only and misses some. The table lists 80,000 to 100,000 clones, roughly 96% of them singletons. Sequences were obtained from T cells isolated from PBMCs. The genes are TRBV5-1 and TRBJ2-5; possible D gene TRBD2, 5 bases. The clonotype was recovered from a human donor in good health. The CDR3 sequence: CASSLETGGETQYF. CDR3 bases: TGCGCCAGCAGCTTGGAGACTGGAGGAGAGACCCAGTACTTC.